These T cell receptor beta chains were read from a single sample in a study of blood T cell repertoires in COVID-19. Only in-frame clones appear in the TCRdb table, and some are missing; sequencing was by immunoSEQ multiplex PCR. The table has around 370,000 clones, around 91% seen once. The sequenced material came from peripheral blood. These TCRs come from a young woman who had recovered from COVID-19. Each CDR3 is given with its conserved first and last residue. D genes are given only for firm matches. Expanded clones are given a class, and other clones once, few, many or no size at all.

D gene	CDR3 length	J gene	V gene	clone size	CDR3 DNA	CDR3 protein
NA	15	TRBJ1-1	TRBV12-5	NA	TGTGCTAGTGCCTACGGAGGGCCTCTGGGCACTGAAGCTTTCTTT	CASAYGGPLGTEAFF
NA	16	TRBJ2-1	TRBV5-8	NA	TGTGCCAGCAGCAAGCTTCAGGGTATTTCCTACAATGAGCAGTTCTTC	CASSKLQGISYNEQFF
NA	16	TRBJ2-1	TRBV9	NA	TGTGCCAGCAGCGTGAGGGACATCAGCTCCTACAATGAGCAGTTCTTC	CASSVRDISSYNEQFF
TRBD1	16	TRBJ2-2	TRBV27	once	TGTGCCAGCAGTTCCCGAGAGACAGGGGATACCGGGGAGCTGTTTTTT	CASSSRETGDTGELFF
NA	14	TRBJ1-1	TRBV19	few	TGTGCCAGTAGTTGGGGACGAGGGGGCACTGAAGCTTTCTTT	CASSWGRGGTEAFF
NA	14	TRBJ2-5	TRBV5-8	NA	TGTGCCAGCAGGGGACTGGAGGTTCAAGAGACCCAGTACTTC	CASRGLEVQETQYF
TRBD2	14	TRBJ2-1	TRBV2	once	TGTGCCGGACGACGGGAGGTTCGGTACAATGAGCAGTTCTTC	CAGRREVRYNEQFF
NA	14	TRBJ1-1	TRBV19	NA	TGTGCCAGCGCTTGGGGGGAGAGGGAAACTGAAGCTTTCTTT	CASAWGERETEAFF
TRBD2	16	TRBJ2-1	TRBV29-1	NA	TGCAGCGTTGAAGATCTTTTGACTAGCGGGAACAATGAGCAGTTCTTC	CSVEDLLTSGNNEQFF
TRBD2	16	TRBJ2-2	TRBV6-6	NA	TGTGCCAGCACCCTATCCGGGACTATGAACACCGGGGAGCTGTTTTTT	CASTLSGTMNTGELFF
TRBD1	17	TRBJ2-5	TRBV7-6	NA	TGTGCCAGCAGCTTAGATAGGGGGCTTAGGTACCAAGAGACCCAGTACTTC	CASSLDRGLRYQETQYF
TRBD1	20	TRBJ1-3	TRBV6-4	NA	TGTGCCAGCAGTGGCTTTAGGGACAGATTGACGAGGTGTACTGGAAACACCATATATTTT	CASSGFRDRLTRCTGNTIYF
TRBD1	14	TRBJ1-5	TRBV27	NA	TGTGCCAGCAGTACTCGACAGGGACGGAAGCCCCAGCATTTT	CASSTRQGRKPQHF
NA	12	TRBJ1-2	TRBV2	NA	TGTGCCAGCAGTGACTTAAACTATGGCTACACCTTC	CASSDLNYGYTF
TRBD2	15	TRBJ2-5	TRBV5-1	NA	TGCGCCAGCAGTTCGACTAGCCACCCCCAAGAGACCCAGTACTTC	CASSSTSHPQETQYF
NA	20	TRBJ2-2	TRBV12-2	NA	TGTGCAAGTCGTTTCCAGAACCTTCTTAGCGGGAGGGCCTTTACCGGGGAGCTGTTTTTT	CASRFQNLLSGRAFTGELFF
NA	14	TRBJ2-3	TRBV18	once	TGTGCCAGCTCACCCCGCGGCCCCGGGGATACGCAGTATTTT	CASSPRGPGDTQYF
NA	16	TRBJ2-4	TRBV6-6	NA	TGTGCCAGCAGTTTGGCCCAGACCCGCGGGGACGGCATTCAGTACTTC	CASSLAQTRGDGIQYF
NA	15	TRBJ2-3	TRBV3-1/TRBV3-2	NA	TGTGCCAGCAGCCAAAGAAGGGGATTCACAGATACGCAGTATTTT	CASSQRRGFTDTQYF
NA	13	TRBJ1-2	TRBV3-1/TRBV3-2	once	TGTGCCAGCAGCCAAGACCCCAGGGTTGGCTACACCTTC	CASSQDPRVGYTF
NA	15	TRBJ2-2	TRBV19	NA	TGTGCCAGTAGTATTGGTACTAGGCCACTTGGGGAGCTGTTTTTT	CASSIGTRPLGELFF
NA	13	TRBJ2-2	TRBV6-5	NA	TGTGCCAGCAGTAGCCAGGGATCGGGTGTTCTGTTTTTT	CASSSQGSGVLFF
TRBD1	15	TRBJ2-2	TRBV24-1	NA	TGTGCCACCAGTGATAGGACAGGGGGGATCGGGGAGCTGTTTTTT	CATSDRTGGIGELFF
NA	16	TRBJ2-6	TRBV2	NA	TGTGCCAGCAGTGACGGGGGGCCCGGGGGGGCCAACGTCCTGACTTTC	CASSDGGPGGANVLTF
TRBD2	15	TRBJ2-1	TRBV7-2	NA	TGTGCCAGCAGCTTAAGGACTAGCGGGAATCGTGAGCAGTTCTTC	CASSLRTSGNREQFF
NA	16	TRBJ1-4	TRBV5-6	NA	TGTGCCAGCAGCTTGGCCGTCAGAACAACTAATGAAAAACTGTTTTTT	CASSLAVRTTNEKLFF
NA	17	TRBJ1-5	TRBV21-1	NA	TGTGCCAGCAGCAAACTGGTAAGTGGGACAGGGAGTCAGCCCCAGCATTTT	CASSKLVSGTGSQPQHF
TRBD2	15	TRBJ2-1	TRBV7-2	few	TGTGCCAGCAGCTCACGAGCGGGAGGCATTAATGAGCAGTTCTTC	CASSSRAGGINEQFF
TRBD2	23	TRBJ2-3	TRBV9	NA	TGTGCCAGCAGCGGAGGGGGGCTTAGCGGGAGAGGCCCGGGGACAACTAGCACAGATACGCAGTATTTT	CASSGGGLSGRGPGTTSTDTQYF
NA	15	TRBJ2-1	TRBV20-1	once	TGCAGTGCTAGTAGGACTGGAAATCTCTACAATGAGCAGTTCTTC	CSASRTGNLYNEQFF
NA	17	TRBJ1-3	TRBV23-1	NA	TGCGCCAGCAGTCTACCGGGGGGCAGATACTCTGGAAACACCATATATTTT	CASSLPGGRYSGNTIYF
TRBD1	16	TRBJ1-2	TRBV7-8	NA	TGTGCCAGCAGCTTAGCGGCGGGACAGATCCTCGAGGGCTACACCTTC	CASSLAAGQILEGYTF
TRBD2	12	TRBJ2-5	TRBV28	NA	TGTGCCAGCACCGCCTTGGGGAGGGACCAGTACTTC	CASTALGRDQYF
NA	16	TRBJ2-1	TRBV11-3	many	TGTGCCAGCAGGCAGGACATTAGCGGAGCCTACAATGAGCAGTTCTTC	CASRQDISGAYNEQFF
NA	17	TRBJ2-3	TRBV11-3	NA	TGTGCCAGCAGCCTATCCCTTCAGGGTACGGGCACAGATACGCAGTATTTT	CASSLSLQGTGTDTQYF
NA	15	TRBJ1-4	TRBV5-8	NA	TGTGCCAGCAGCCCCTGGAGTTCAACTAATGAAAAACTGTTTTTT	CASSPWSSTNEKLFF
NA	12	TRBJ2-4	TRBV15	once	TGTGCCACCAGCGACTATCTTAACATTCAGTACTTC	CATSDYLNIQYF
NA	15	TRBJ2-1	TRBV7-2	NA	TGTGCCAGCAGCTTTAGAGGGAGTGTAGTCAACCAGCAGTTCTTC	CASSFRGSVVNQQFF
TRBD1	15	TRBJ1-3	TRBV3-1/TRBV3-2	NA	TGTGCCAGCAGCCAAGTGGGACAGATGAGGAACACCATATATTTT	CASSQVGQMRNTIYF
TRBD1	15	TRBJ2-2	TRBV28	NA	TGTGCCAGCACCCGAGACAGGGGACAAACCGGGGAGCTGTTTTTT	CASTRDRGQTGELFF